The clone carrying this T cell receptor (beta chain) is a singleton in its sample. Its cognate antigen is unknown. The data stem from a study of persistence of HIV-infected CD4 T cells. Findings and limits, study-wide: CMV- and Gag-responding cells had lower TCRbeta richness than CD3/CD28-responding cells.

The CDR3 is made up of 14 amino acids. Trimming cost V 1 base and J 3 bases, with 9 bases left between them. Germline V gene sequence: CDR1 KGHSH, CDR2 LQKENI. This was the immunoSEQ version 4 assay in survey mode. Libraries were prepared by immunoSEQ multiplex PCR; TCRdb keeps only in-frame clonotypes and omits some of them. The profile shows over 35,000 clones, approximately 90% of them singletons. Nonspecific anti-CD3/anti-CD28 bead stimulation represents the broad CD4+ T cell repertoire. Sorting selected CD4+ T cells upregulating both CD40 ligand and CD69. The clonotype comes from an adult man with HIV who was CMV-seropositive. Sample: CD4+ T cells sorted from PBMCs after roughly 18-hour stimulation, taken from a patient who received antiretroviral therapy. J is TRBJ1-2 and V is TRBV18, with a tentative D call TRBD1 (5 bases). Here the CDR3 reads CASSPRGTDYGYTF. Written as DNA, the CDR3 is TGTGCCAGCTCACCACGGGGGACGGACTATGGCTACACCTTC.